This passage covers 3 T cell receptor beta chains from one sample sequenced in a study of cytotoxic CD8 clonotypes in ibrutinib-treated CLL. The data were produced by immunoSEQ multiplex PCR, yet TCRdb's version contains in-frame clones alone and is incomplete. The sample holds 250,000 to 350,000 clones, roughly three quarters seen once. Material: PBMCs, obtained at disease progression, from a patient treated with ibrutinib. These receptors originate from a human donor with chronic lymphocytic leukemia.

This clone was seen more than once but under ten times. The rearrangement links TRBV27 to TRBJ2-7, with TRBD2 identical over 10 bases. Germline V gives CDR1 MNHEY, CDR2 SMNVEV (reference sequence). The V gene end was trimmed by 3 bases and the J gene end by 2 bases; junction bases not matched to a gene: 10. The length of the CDR3 is 17 residues. In DNA form, the CDR3 reads TGTGCCAGCAGTTTTAGGAGTACTAGCGGGACGACCTACGAGCAGTACTTC. Residues: CASSFRSTSGTTYEQYF.

This sequence joins TRBV13 and TRBJ2-1; no clear D gene. Trimming pared 5 bases from V and 5 bases from J, leaving 4 bases between. The CDR3 contains 11 residues. Germline loops: CDR1 PRHDT, CDR2 FYEKMQ (reference sequence). The CDR3 region has the DNA TGTGCCAGCAGCCTCAACAATGAGCAGTTCTTC. It specifies CASSLNNEQFF.

The CDR3 region has the DNA TGTGCCAGCAGCTTAGGCCCCGGGGGCGAGCAGTACTTC. Its translation: CASSLGPGGEQYF. This rearrangement joins TRBV7-9 to TRBJ2-7; a possible D gene is TRBD2 (6 bases). CDR1 is SEHNR, CDR2 FQNEAQ, per germline (reference sequence). Trimming removed 1 base from V and 6 bases from J, with 10 bases in between. This CDR3 is built from 13 residues.